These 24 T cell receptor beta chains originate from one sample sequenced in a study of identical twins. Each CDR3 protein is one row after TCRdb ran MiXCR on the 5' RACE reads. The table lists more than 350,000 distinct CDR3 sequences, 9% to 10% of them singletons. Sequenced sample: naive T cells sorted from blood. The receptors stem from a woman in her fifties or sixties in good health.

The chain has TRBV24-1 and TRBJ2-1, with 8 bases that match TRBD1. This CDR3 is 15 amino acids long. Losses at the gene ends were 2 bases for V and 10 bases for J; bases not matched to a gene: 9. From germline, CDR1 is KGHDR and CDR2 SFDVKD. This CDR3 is CATSDYGTGWFEQFF. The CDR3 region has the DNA TGTGCCACCAGTGATTACGGGACAGGCTGGTTCGAGCAGTTCTTC.

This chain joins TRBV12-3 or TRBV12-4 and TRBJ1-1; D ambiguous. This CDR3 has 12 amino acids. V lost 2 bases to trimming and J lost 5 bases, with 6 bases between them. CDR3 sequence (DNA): TGTGCCAGCAGTTTAACGTTAACTGAAGCTTTCTTT. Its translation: CASSLTLTEAFF.

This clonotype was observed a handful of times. CDR3 loop: CASSPDGGTGELFF. In DNA, the CDR3 is TGCGCCAGCTCCCCAGACGGCGGTACCGGGGAGCTGTTTTTT. The chain recombines TRBV5-1 with TRBJ2-2; D is unclear. Deletions cut 7 bases from V and 5 bases from J, with 15 bases between. This CDR3 contains 14 residues. The germline gives CDR1 SGHRS, CDR2 YFSETQ.

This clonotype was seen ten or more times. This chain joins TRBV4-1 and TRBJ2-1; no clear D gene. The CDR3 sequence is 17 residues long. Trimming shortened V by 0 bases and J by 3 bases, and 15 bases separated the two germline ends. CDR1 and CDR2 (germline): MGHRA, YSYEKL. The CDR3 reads CASSQDSPPAHYNEQFF. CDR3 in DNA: TGCGCCAGCAGCCAAGATTCCCCACCTGCCCACTACAATGAGCAGTTCTTC.

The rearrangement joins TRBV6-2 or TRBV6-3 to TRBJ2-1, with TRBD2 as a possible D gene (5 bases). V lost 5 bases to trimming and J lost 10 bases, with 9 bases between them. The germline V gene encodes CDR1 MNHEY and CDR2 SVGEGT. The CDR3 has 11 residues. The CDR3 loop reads CASSTRGEQFF. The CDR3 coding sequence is TGTGCCAGCAGTACCCGGGGAGAGCAGTTCTTC.

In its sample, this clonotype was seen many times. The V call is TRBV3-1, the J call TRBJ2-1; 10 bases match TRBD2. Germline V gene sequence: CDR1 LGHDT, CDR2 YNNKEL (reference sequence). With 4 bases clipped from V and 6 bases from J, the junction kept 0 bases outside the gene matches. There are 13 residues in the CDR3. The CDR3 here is CASSPSGGNEQFF. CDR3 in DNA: TGTGCCAGCAGCCCTAGCGGGGGCAATGAGCAGTTCTTC.

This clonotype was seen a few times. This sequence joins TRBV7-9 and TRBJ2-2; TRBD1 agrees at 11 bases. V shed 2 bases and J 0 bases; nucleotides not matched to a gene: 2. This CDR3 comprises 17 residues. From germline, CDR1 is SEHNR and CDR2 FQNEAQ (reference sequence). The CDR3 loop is CASSLPGQGANTGELFF. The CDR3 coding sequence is TGTGCCAGCAGCTTACCGGGACAGGGGGCGAACACCGGGGAGCTGTTTTTT.

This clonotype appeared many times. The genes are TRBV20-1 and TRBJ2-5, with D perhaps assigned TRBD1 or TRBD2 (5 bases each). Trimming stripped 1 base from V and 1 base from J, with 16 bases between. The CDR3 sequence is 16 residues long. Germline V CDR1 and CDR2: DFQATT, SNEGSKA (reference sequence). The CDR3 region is CSARASRAGTQETQYF. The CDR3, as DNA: TGCAGTGCTAGAGCCAGTCGGGCAGGGACCCAAGAGACCCAGTACTTC.

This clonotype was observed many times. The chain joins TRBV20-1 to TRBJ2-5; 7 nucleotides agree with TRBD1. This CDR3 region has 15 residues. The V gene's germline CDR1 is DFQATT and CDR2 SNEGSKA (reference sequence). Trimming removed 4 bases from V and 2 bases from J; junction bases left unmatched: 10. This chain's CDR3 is CSATGTENIQETQYF. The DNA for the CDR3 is TGCAGTGCTACCGGGACAGAAAATATACAAGAGACCCAGTACTTC.

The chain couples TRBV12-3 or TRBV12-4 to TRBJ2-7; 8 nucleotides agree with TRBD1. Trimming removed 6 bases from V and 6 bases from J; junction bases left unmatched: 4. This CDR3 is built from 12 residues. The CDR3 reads CASSQDRAEQYV. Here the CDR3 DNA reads TGTGCCAGCAGCCAGGACAGGGCCGAGCAGTACGTC.

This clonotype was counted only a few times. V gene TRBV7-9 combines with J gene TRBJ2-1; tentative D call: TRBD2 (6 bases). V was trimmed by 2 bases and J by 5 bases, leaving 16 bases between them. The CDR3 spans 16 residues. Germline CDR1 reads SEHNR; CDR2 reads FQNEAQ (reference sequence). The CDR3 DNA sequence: TGTGCCAGCAGCTTAACGGACTACCGAAACCACAATGAGCAGTTCTTC. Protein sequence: CASSLTDYRNHNEQFF.

CDR3 sequence: CASRPGTGGREKLFF. CDR3 sequence (DNA): TGTGCCAGCAGGCCCGGGACAGGGGGGCGAGAAAAACTGTTTTTT. The J gene is TRBJ1-4, the V gene TRBV2; the match to TRBD1 covers 11 bases. Germline CDR1 and CDR2: SNHLY and FYNNEI. The junction had 8 bases not matched to a gene; V was cut back by 6 bases and J by 8 bases. This CDR3 contains 15 residues.

CDR3: CATSRASGSDEQFF. The CDR3 DNA follows: TGCGCCACCTCCAGGGCTAGCGGGAGTGATGAGCAGTTCTTC. The V and J genes are TRBV10-2 and TRBJ2-1; 10 positions match TRBD2. V lost 10 bases and J lost 8; bases outside the gene matches: 11. This CDR3 spans 14 amino acids. Germline lookup yields CDR1 WSHSY and CDR2 SAAADI.

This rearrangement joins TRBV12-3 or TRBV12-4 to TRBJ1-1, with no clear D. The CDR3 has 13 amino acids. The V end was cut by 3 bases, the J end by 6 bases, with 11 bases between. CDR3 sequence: CASSFEEFAEAFF. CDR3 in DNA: TGTGCCAGCAGTTTTGAGGAATTCGCTGAAGCTTTCTTT.

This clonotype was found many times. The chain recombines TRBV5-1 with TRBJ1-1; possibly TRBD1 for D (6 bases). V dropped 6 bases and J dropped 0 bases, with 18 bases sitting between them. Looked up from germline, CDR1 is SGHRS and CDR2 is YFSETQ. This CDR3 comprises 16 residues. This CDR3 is CASNRQAGTLNTEAFF. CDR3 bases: TGCGCCAGCAACCGACAGGCCGGGACCCTGAACACTGAAGCTTTCTTT.

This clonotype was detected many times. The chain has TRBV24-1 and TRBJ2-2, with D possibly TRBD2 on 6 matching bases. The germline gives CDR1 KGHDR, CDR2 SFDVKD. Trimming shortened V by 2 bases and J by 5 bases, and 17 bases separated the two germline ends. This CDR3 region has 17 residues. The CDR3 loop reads CATSDSFGLPGTGELFF. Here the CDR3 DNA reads TGTGCCACCAGTGATTCGTTCGGACTACCAGGGACCGGGGAGCTGTTTTTT.

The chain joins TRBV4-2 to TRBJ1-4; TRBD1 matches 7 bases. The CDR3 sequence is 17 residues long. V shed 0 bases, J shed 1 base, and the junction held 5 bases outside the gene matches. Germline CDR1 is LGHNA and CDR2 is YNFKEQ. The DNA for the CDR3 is TGTGCCAGCAGCCAAGATCCCGACAGGGTAACTAATGAAAAACTGTTTTTT. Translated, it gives CASSQDPDRVTNEKLFF.

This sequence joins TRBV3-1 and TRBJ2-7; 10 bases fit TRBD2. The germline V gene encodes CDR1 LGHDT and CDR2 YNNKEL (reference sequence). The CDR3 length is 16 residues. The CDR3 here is CPSSRVSGRAPLEQYV. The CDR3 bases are TGTCCCAGCAGCCGTGTAAGCGGGAGGGCCCCCCTCGAGCAGTACGTC.

The CDR3 sequence: CASWGRFYNEQFF. The DNA for the CDR3 is TGTGCCAGTTGGGGGAGGTTCTACAATGAGCAGTTCTTC. This chain links TRBV6-2 or TRBV6-3 with TRBJ2-1, with D tentatively TRBD2 (6 bases). The CDR3 is 13 residues long. Per germline, CDR1 MNHEY and CDR2 SVGEGT. V shed 9 bases and J shed 3 bases, with 12 bases lying between them.

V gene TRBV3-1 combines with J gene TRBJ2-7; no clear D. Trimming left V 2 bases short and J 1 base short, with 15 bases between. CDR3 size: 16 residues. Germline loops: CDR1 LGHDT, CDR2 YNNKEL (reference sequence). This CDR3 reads CASSQKGWQWSYEQYV. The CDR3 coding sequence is TGTGCCAGCAGCCAAAAAGGGTGGCAGTGGTCCTACGAGCAGTACGTC.

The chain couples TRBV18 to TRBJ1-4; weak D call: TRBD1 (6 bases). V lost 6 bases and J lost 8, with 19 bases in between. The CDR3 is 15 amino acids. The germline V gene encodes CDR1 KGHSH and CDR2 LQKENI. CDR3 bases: TGTGCCAGCTCCCGGCAAACAGGGCTGGGCGAAAAACTGTTTTTT. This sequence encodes CASSRQTGLGEKLFF.

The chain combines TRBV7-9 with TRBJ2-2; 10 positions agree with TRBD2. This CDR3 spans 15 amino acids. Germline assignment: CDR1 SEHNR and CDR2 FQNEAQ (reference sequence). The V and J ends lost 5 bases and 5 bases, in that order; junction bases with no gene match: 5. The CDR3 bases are TGTGCCAGCAGCCTCGGACTAGCGGAGACCGGGGAGCTGTTTTTT. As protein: CASSLGLAETGELFF.

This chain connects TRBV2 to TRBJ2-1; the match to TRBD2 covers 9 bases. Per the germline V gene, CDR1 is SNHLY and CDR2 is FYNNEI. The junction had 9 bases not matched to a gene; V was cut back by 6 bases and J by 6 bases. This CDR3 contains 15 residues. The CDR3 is CASSPGLAVSNEQFF. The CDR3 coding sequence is TGTGCCAGCAGCCCGGGACTAGCCGTTTCCAATGAGCAGTTCTTC.

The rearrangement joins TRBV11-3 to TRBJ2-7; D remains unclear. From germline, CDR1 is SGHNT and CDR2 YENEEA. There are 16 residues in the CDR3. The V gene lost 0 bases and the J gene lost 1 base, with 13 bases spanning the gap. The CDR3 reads CASSLDPGAPSYEQYF. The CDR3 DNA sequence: TGTGCCAGCAGCTTAGATCCGGGCGCGCCTTCCTACGAGCAGTACTTC.